This is a list of T cell receptor beta chains from one sample in a study of blood T cell repertoires in COVID-19. Profiled with immunoSEQ multiplex PCR; TCRdb holds only in-frame clones, not every one. The sample lists roughly 320,000 clones, 85% to 95% occurring once. The specimen sequenced was PBMCs or T cells enriched from blood (not recorded which). Receptors were obtained from a woman aged 30 to 39 who had been exposed to COVID-19. The CDR3 runs from the conserved cysteine through the conserved F or W. The order of the fields is D gene, J gene, V gene, clone size, CDR3 protein, CDR3 DNA. D genes are given only for firm matches. Size values are once, few and many counts, or a class for expanded clones, and some rows have none.

D: .
J: TRBJ1-4
V: TRBV5-4
size: .
CDR3: CASSLKSGSNEKLFF
DNA: TGTGCCAGCAGCTTGAAAAGCGGGTCGAATGAAAAACTGTTTTTT

D: TRBD1
J: TRBJ1-3
V: TRBV23-1
size: few
CDR3: CASSPGTAGNTIYF
DNA: TGCGCCAGCAGTCCAGGGACAGCAGGAAACACCATATATTTT

D: .
J: TRBJ1-2
V: TRBV27
size: .
CDR3: CASSLAADLRNYGYTF
DNA: TGTGCCAGCAGTTTGGCCGCGGACTTAAGAAATTATGGCTACACCTTC

D: .
J: TRBJ1-3
V: TRBV21-1
size: .
CDR3: CASSKVSISGNTIYF
DNA: TGTGCCAGCAGCAAGGTCAGTATCTCTGGAAACACCATATATTTT

D: .
J: TRBJ2-1
V: TRBV7-6
size: .
CDR3: CASSFRWDIGSYNEQFF
DNA: TGTGCCAGCAGCTTCCGGTGGGACATCGGCTCCTACAATGAGCAGTTCTTC

D: .
J: TRBJ1-5
V: TRBV4-3
size: few
CDR3: CASSRTNREGQPQHF
DNA: TGCGCCAGCAGCCGAACGAACAGGGAAGGTCAGCCCCAGCATTTT

D: .
J: TRBJ2-7
V: TRBV18
size: .
CDR3: CASSPHRDEQYF
DNA: TGTGCCAGCTCACCGCACAGGGACGAGCAGTACTTC

D: .
J: TRBJ2-5
V: TRBV3-1/TRBV3-2
size: .
CDR3: CASSHGLGGWETQYF
DNA: TGTGCCAGCAGCCATGGGTTAGGCGGGTGGGAGACCCAGTACTTC

D: TRBD1
J: TRBJ1-2
V: TRBV18
size: .
CDR3: CASSPPGQGGYGYTF
DNA: TGTGCCAGCTCACCACCCGGACAGGGAGGATATGGCTACACCTTC

D: TRBD1
J: TRBJ1-2
V: TRBV5-1
size: .
CDR3: CASSLGRDRVSYGYTF
DNA: TGCGCCAGCAGCTTGGGCCGGGACAGGGTTAGCTATGGCTACACCTTC

D: TRBD1
J: TRBJ2-3
V: TRBV24-1
size: .
CDR3: CATSDPRGPGGTQYF
DNA: TGTGCCACCAGTGATCCCCGGGGCCCAGGGGGTACGCAGTATTTT

D: .
J: TRBJ1-2
V: TRBV19
size: .
CDR3: CASSISTARGYTF
DNA: TGTGCCAGTAGTATATCGACAGCAAGGGGCTACACCTTC

D: TRBD1
J: TRBJ1-1
V: TRBV7-3
size: .
CDR3: CASSLRQGARGTEAFF
DNA: TGTGCCAGCAGCTTAAGGCAGGGGGCCCGGGGCACTGAAGCTTTCTTT

D: .
J: TRBJ2-7
V: TRBV21-1
size: .
CDR3: CASSKNPSGQSLSLQYF
DNA: TGTGCCAGCAGCAAAAACCCTTCGGGACAGTCCCTATCCCTACAGTACTTC

D: TRBD1
J: TRBJ1-1
V: TRBV7-9
size: .
CDR3: CASSLWDRGTEAFF
DNA: TGTGCCAGCAGCTTGTGGGACAGGGGAACTGAAGCTTTCTTT

D: TRBD1
J: TRBJ1-3
V: TRBV27
size: .
CDR3: CASSINRGTSGNTIYF
DNA: TGTGCCAGCAGTATCAACAGGGGGACCTCTGGAAACACCATATATTTT

D: .
J: TRBJ1-2
V: TRBV7-3
size: .
CDR3: CASSPQGLGGYTF
DNA: TGTGCCAGCAGCCCCCAGGGACTCGGGGGCTACACCTTC

D: .
J: TRBJ2-5
V: TRBV7-9
size: .
CDR3: CASSFLGEQETQYF
DNA: TGTGCCAGCAGCTTTTTAGGGGAACAAGAGACCCAGTACTTC

D: .
J: TRBJ2-7
V: TRBV4-1
size: few
CDR3: CASSPHAQGTSYEQYF
DNA: TGCGCCAGCAGCCCCCACGCGCAGGGAACGTCCTACGAGCAGTACTTC

D: TRBD2
J: TRBJ2-3
V: TRBV7-3
size: .
CDR3: CASSSTSGVYTDTQYF
DNA: TGTGCCAGCAGCTCGACTAGCGGGGTTTACACAGATACGCAGTATTTT

D: .
J: TRBJ1-5
V: TRBV19
size: .
CDR3: CASSSRLPNQPQHF
DNA: TGTGCCAGTAGTTCCAGACTCCCCAATCAGCCCCAGCATTTT

D: TRBD1
J: TRBJ1-2
V: TRBV2
size: .
CDR3: CASSGDRAHGYTF
DNA: TGTGCCAGCAGTGGGGACAGGGCCCACGGCTACACCTTC

D: .
J: TRBJ1-2
V: TRBV6-5
size: .
CDR3: CASSYHARNYGYTF
DNA: TGTGCCAGCAGTTACCACGCCCGGAACTATGGCTACACCTTC

D: .
J: TRBJ1-4
V: TRBV2
size: .
CDR3: CASSDWAGGDEKLFF
DNA: TGTGCCAGCAGTGATTGGGCAGGCGGGGATGAAAAACTGTTTTTT

D: .
J: TRBJ1-3
V: TRBV30
size: .
CDR3: CAWGGQTGNTIYF
DNA: TGTGCCTGGGGCGGACAAACTGGAAACACCATATATTTT

D: .
J: TRBJ1-2
V: TRBV7-9
size: .
CDR3: CASSTIPTANYGYTF
DNA: TGTGCCAGCAGCACCATCCCTACCGCCAACTATGGCTACACCTTC

D: .
J: TRBJ2-3
V: TRBV6-5
size: .
CDR3: CASSYSRMRGSRYF
DNA: TGTGCCAGCAGTTACTCGCGGATGCGGGGCTCGAGGTATTTT

D: .
J: TRBJ2-7
V: TRBV7-2
size: .
CDR3: CASSPAGRRSYEQYF
DNA: TGTGCCAGCAGCCCAGCGGGTCGTCGGTCCTACGAGCAGTACTTC

D: TRBD1
J: TRBJ1-4
V: TRBV5-1
size: .
CDR3: CASSGTDNEKLFF
DNA: TGCGCCAGCTCCGGGACAGATAATGAAAAACTGTTTTTT

D: .
J: TRBJ2-2
V: TRBV10-3
size: .
CDR3: CAISEQRAGVGELFF
DNA: TGTGCCATCAGTGAACAGCGAGCAGGGGTCGGGGAGCTGTTTTTT

D: .
J: TRBJ1-5
V: TRBV24-1
size: .
CDR3: CATSGQGNNQPQHF
DNA: TGTGCCACCAGTGGGCAGGGGAACAATCAGCCCCAGCATTTT

D: .
J: TRBJ2-4
V: TRBV19
size: .
CDR3: CASSARDIQYF
DNA: TGTGCCAGTAGTGCCCGGGACATTCAGTACTTC

D: TRBD1
J: TRBJ1-1
V: TRBV19
size: .
CDR3: CASSGRQGSPSAFF
DNA: TGTGCCAGTAGTGGGCGACAGGGGTCCCCCTCAGCTTTCTTT

D: .
J: TRBJ1-2
V: TRBV4-2
size: few
CDR3: CASSQVSGGDYGYTF
DNA: TGTGCCAGCAGCCAAGTGTCTGGGGGGGACTATGGCTACACCTTC

D: .
J: TRBJ1-5
V: TRBV12-2
size: .
CDR3: CASRLISTVGGNSNQPQHF
DNA: TGTGCAAGTCGCTTAATATCGACAGTTGGGGGGAATAGCAATCAGCCCCAGCATTTT